What follows are 8 T cell receptor beta chains derived from one specimen sequenced in a study of T cells in Graves' hyperthyroidism and ophthalmopathy. Template material for amplifying TCR beta CDR3 regions consisted of RNA transcripts. Researchers ran a first-round RT-PCR on the TCR CDR3 using the HTBI primer set. TCRdb re-called the multiplex PCR reads through MiXCR, storing one row per CDR3 protein. This table holds around 690,000 distinct CDR3 sequences, approximately 15% found once. Source material: blood. Receptors were obtained from a man in his fifties with Graves' hyperthyroidism.

This chain connects TRBV28 to TRBJ2-1, with a tentative D call TRBD2 (6 bases). Trimming removed 5 bases from V and 4 bases from J, with 15 bases in between. This CDR3 comprises 15 residues. Looked up from germline, CDR1 is MDHEN and CDR2 is SYDVKM. CDR3 sequence (DNA): TGTGCCAGCAGTCGCGGGGACCTAGTTTACAATGAGCAGTTCTTC. Translation: CASSRGDLVYNEQFF.

This rearrangement joins TRBV7-9 to TRBJ2-3; tentatively, D is TRBD2 (6 bases). V lost 7 bases and J 6 bases, leaving 14 bases between the germline ends. This CDR3 region has 13 residues. CDR1 and CDR2 from the germline V gene are SEHNR and FQNEAQ (reference sequence). The CDR3 nucleotides read TGTGCCAGCACCCCCGGGAGTAGGGATACGCAGTATTTT. This translates into CASTPGSRDTQYF.

This clonotype was recorded at least ten times. V gene TRBV27 combines with J gene TRBJ2-1, with a weak D call TRBD2 (6 bases). Germline lookup yields CDR1 MNHEY and CDR2 SMNVEV (reference sequence). The CDR3 is 15 residues long. V was cut by 2 bases and J by 4 bases, with 12 bases left in between. The CDR3 region has the DNA TGTGCCAGCAGTTTAAGTAGCGGATTATACAATGAGCAGTTCTTC. The encoded protein is CASSLSSGLYNEQFF.

The rearrangement uses TRBV20-1 and TRBJ2-7; possible D gene TRBD1, 5 bases. Germline V gene data show CDR1 as DFQATT and CDR2 as SNEGSKA (reference sequence). With 4 bases removed from V and 4 bases from J, the gap between germline ends came to 14 bases. The CDR3 runs 13 residues. The CDR3 loop is CSATPRTPYEQYF. The CDR3 DNA sequence: TGCAGTGCTACCCCCCGGACACCGTACGAGCAGTACTTC.

This chain links TRBV18 with TRBJ2-6; 9 nucleotides agree with TRBD1. The CDR3 spans 18 residues. Germline CDR1 is KGHSH and CDR2 is LQKENI. The ends lost 1 base at V and 1 base at J; junction bases unmatched: 5. CDR3 DNA: TGTGCCAGCTCACCACTCGACAGGGGGGCATCTGGGGCCAACGTCCTGACTTTC. It encodes CASSPLDRGASGANVLTF. The entire variable domain, with the rest obtained from reference TRBV18 and TRBJ2-6, is as follows: NAGVMQNPRHLVRRRGQEARLRCSPMKGHSHVYWYRQLPEEGLKFMVYLQKENIIDESGMPKERFSAEFPKEGPSILRIQQVVRGDSAAYFCASSPLDRGASGANVLTFGAGSRLTVL.

This clonotype has a count of ten or more. This chain links TRBV18 with TRBJ2-3; D remains unclear. Germline V gene data show CDR1 as KGHSH and CDR2 as LQKENI. The CDR3 has 13 amino acids. With 3 bases removed from V and 6 bases from J, the gap between germline ends came to 10 bases. The CDR3 sequence is CASSPSPEDTQYF. In DNA form, the CDR3 reads TGTGCCAGCTCACCGAGTCCAGAGGATACGCAGTATTTT.

A few counts support this clonotype. This sequence may be a read error, since a much larger clone differs from it by one base. This sequence joins TRBV7-2 and TRBJ1-2; D uncertain. The CDR3 has 13 amino acids. Germline-derived CDR1 and CDR2 are SGHTA and FQGNSA. This CDR3 reads CASSVDGNYGYAF. In nucleotides, the CDR3 is TGTGCCAGCAGCGTTGACGGAAACTATGGCTACGCCTTC.

There are many counts of this clonotype. The gene calls are TRBV7-2 and TRBJ2-1, with D possibly being TRBD1 or TRBD2 (6 bases each). Trimming removed 2 bases at V and 10 bases at J, with 18 bases between. This CDR3 contains 15 residues. In germline, CDR1 is SGHTA, CDR2 FQGNSA. As DNA, the CDR3 is TGTGCCAGCAGCTTATGGGTCCAGGGGCTAGCGGAGCAGTTCTTC. This translates into CASSLWVQGLAEQFF.